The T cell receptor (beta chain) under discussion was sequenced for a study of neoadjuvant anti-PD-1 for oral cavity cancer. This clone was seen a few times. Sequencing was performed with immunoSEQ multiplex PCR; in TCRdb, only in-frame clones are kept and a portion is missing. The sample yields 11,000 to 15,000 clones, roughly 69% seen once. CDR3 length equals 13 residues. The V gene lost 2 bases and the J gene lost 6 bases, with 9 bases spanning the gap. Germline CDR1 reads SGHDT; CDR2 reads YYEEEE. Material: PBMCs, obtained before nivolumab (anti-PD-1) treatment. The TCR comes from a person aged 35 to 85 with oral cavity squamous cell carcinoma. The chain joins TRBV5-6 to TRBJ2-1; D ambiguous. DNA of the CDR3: TGTGCCAGCAGCTTCGGTTCCAGCAATGAGCAGTTCTTC. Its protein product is CASSFGSSNEQFF. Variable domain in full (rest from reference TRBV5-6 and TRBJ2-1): DAGVTQSPTHLIKTRGQQVTLRCSPKSGHDTVSWYQQALGQGPQFIFQYYEEEERQRGNFPDRFSGHQFPNYSSELNVNALLLGDSALYLCASSFGSSNEQFFGPGTRLTVL.